The clone carrying this TCR beta chain showed up just a few times. V was pared by 2 bases and J by 4 bases, with 6 bases between. The CDR3 has 13 amino acids. Per the germline V gene, CDR1 is SGHTA and CDR2 is FQGNSA. TCRdb processed the 5' RACE reads anew with MiXCR; each CDR3 protein has one entry. The sample lists about 10,000 distinct CDR3 sequences; nearly 5.5% were seen once. This sample was included in a study of spatial heterogeneity in lung cancer. Time point specified: sample taken at primary tumor resection. Sequencing covered unsorted whole RNA taken from tumor, nontumor lung or frozen PBMC.

The clonotype comes from a male donor with early-stage non-small cell lung cancer. The sequencing here drew on PBMCs, taken at surgery. The chain is built from TRBV7-2 and TRBJ1-3; D is uncertain. The CDR3 is CASSLNRGNTIYF. The DNA for the CDR3 is TGTGCCAGCAGCTTAAACAGAGGAAACACCATATATTTT.